These T cell receptor beta chains were read from a single sample in a study of T cell responses to AZD1222 COVID-19 vaccine. Using immunoSEQ multiplex PCR, the repertoire was profiled, and TCRdb retains in-frame clones only, with some absent. The repertoire holds roughly 91,000 clones, with approximately 89% as singletons. Here the sequenced sample was peripheral blood, taken on day 0 of AZD1222 vaccination. The receptors come from an adult in good health. CDR3s include the opening cysteine and the closing phenylalanine or tryptophan. The order of the fields is J gene, clone size, D gene, V gene, CDR3 DNA, CDR3 protein. D genes are given only for firm matches. The size entry is marked missing in some rows and otherwise reads once, few, many or a size class.

TRBJ2-2 | few | NA | TRBV6-5 | TGTGCCAGCAGTTACGTGGGGCGAGGCACCGGGGAGCTGTTTTTT | CASSYVGRGTGELFF
TRBJ2-2 | NA | NA | TRBV7-9 | TGTGCCAGCACCCCAAGTGGCGTCGCATCAACCGGGGAGCTGTTTTTT | CASTPSGVASTGELFF
TRBJ1-1 | NA | NA | TRBV6-5 | TGTGCCAGCAGCCAAGGGCAGAAAGCTTTCTTT | CASSQGQKAFF
TRBJ1-4 | NA | NA | TRBV25-1 | TGTGCCAGCAGAAGGGCGGGTCTCAATGAAAAACTGTTTTTT | CASRRAGLNEKLFF
TRBJ2-7 | NA | TRBD1 | TRBV5-6 | TGTGCCAGCAGCTTAGGAACAGGGGTGTACGAGCAGTACTTC | CASSLGTGVYEQYF
TRBJ1-1 | once | TRBD1 | TRBV7-2 | TGTGCCAGCAGCTTAAGTACAGGGGGCACTGAAGCTTTCTTT | CASSLSTGGTEAFF
TRBJ1-1 | NA | NA | TRBV7-9 | TGTGCCAGCAGCTTAATCCAGGCCCCGAACACTGAAGCTTTCTTT | CASSLIQAPNTEAFF
TRBJ1-2 | NA | NA | TRBV15 | TGTGCCACCAGCAGAGATTTCAACCTATATGGCTACACCTTC | CATSRDFNLYGYTF
TRBJ2-7 | NA | NA | TRBV7-9 | TGTGCCAGCAGCATACATTTGAGCGAAACCTACGAGCAGTACTTC | CASSIHLSETYEQYF
TRBJ1-4 | NA | NA | TRBV7-9 | TGTGCCAGCAGCTTAGAGGGACGCGCAACTAATGAAAAACTGTTTTTT | CASSLEGRATNEKLFF
TRBJ1-1 | NA | NA | TRBV28 | TGTGCCAGCATCCACGGTGGGGCGGATAAGAACACTGAAGCTTTCTTT | CASIHGGADKNTEAFF
TRBJ1-5 | NA | NA | TRBV4-3 | TGCGCCAGCAGCCAAGATATCGGTAGCAATCAGCCCCAGCATTTT | CASSQDIGSNQPQHF
TRBJ1-6 | NA | NA | TRBV2 | TGTGCCAGCAGTGACGGGCCGACCCTTAGTTCACCCCTCCACTTT | CASSDGPTLSSPLHF
TRBJ2-2 | NA | TRBD2 | TRBV2 | TGTGCCAGCACCTTGGTGGTAGCGGGAGCGGTCGGGGAGCTGTTTTTT | CASTLVVAGAVGELFF
TRBJ1-3 | NA | NA | TRBV30 | TGTGCCTGGAGTGTTGGTGTAATCAGAAACACCATATATTTT | CAWSVGVIRNTIYF
TRBJ2-3 | few | TRBD2 | TRBV7-2 | TGTGCCAGCAGCTTAGTGTCCGGGACTAGGGGCACAGATACGCAGTATTTT | CASSLVSGTRGTDTQYF
TRBJ2-1 | NA | TRBD2 | TRBV7-9 | TGTGCCAGCAGCTTAACTAGCGGAAACAATGAGCAGTTCTTC | CASSLTSGNNEQFF
TRBJ2-3 | few | TRBD1 | TRBV5-5 | TGTGCCAGCAGCTTCAGGGGACAGGTTTTTTTTACAGATACGCAGTATTTT | CASSFRGQVFFTDTQYF
TRBJ1-1 | NA | NA | TRBV3-1/TRBV3-2 | TGTGCCAGCAGCCAAGTAGCGGCGAACACTGAAGCTTTCTTT | CASSQVAANTEAFF
TRBJ1-1 | NA | NA | TRBV7-9 | TGTGCCAGCAGCTTAGGGTTGGGTTCGGGAGTGAACACTGAAGCTTTCTTT | CASSLGLGSGVNTEAFF
TRBJ1-1 | NA | TRBD1 | TRBV2 | TGTGCCAGCAGTGAAGCGGGACAGTTTTACACTGAAGCTTTCTTT | CASSEAGQFYTEAFF
TRBJ2-7 | NA | NA | TRBV10-3 | TGTGCCATCAGTGACTCTGCCCAATCCAGGGGCGAGCAGTACTTC | CAISDSAQSRGEQYF
TRBJ1-2 | once | TRBD1 | TRBV6-5 | TGTGCCAGCAGACCTTTCCTACAGGGGGCTGGCTACACCTTC | CASRPFLQGAGYTF
TRBJ2-1 | NA | TRBD2 | TRBV11-1 | TGTGCCAGCAGCCGACTAGCGGGACAGTACAATGAGCAGTTCTTC | CASSRLAGQYNEQFF
TRBJ1-6 | NA | NA | TRBV9 | TGTGCCAGCAGCGTACGAGTTCGAGATTCACCCCTCCACTTT | CASSVRVRDSPLHF
TRBJ2-7 | NA | TRBD1 | TRBV5-6 | TGTGCCAGCAGCTCCACAGACAGGGGCGCCCGCTACGAGCAGTACTTC | CASSSTDRGARYEQYF
TRBJ1-1 | NA | NA | TRBV14 | TGTGCCAGCAGCTTTGGGAACACTGAAGCTTTCTTT | CASSFGNTEAFF
TRBJ1-5 | NA | TRBD1 | TRBV30 | TGTGCCTGGAGCTCCGGGACAGGGGGCAATCAGCCCCAGCATTTT | CAWSSGTGGNQPQHF
TRBJ1-4 | once | NA | TRBV9 | TGTGCCAGCAGCGCTGATCATGGAGGACCTAATGAAAAACTGTTTTTT | CASSADHGGPNEKLFF
TRBJ2-7 | NA | TRBD1 | TRBV29-1 | TGCAGCGTGTGGTCCGGGACAGACTTACGAGGGCAGTACTTC | CSVWSGTDLRGQYF
TRBJ2-1 | NA | NA | TRBV6-1 | TGTGCCAGCAGTGATATGGGTCTAGCGAGCAATGAGCAGTTCTTC | CASSDMGLASNEQFF
TRBJ2-2 | NA | TRBD1 | TRBV3-1/TRBV3-2 | TGTGCCAGCAGCCACTCGGACAGGGGGAACACCGGGGAGCTGTTTTTT | CASSHSDRGNTGELFF
TRBJ1-5 | NA | NA | TRBV7-2 | TGTGCCAGCAGCCCCGGGGGGGGATTTGGCAATCAGCCCCAGCATTTT | CASSPGGGFGNQPQHF